A single sample gave rise to the 16 T cell receptor beta chains below, sequenced in a study of cytotoxic CD8 clonotypes in ibrutinib-treated CLL. The repertoire was sequenced with immunoSEQ multiplex PCR; TCRdb's copy has only in-frame clones and lacks some. The sample contains over 200,000 clones, roughly three quarters of which appear only once. The sequencing here drew on PBMCs, taken after 12 months of ibrutinib treatment. These receptors all come from a human donor with chronic lymphocytic leukemia.

This rearrangement joins TRBV7-8 to TRBJ2-1; D unclear. CDR1 and CDR2 (germline): SGHVS, FQNEAQ. V dropped 7 bases and J dropped 4 bases, with 11 bases sitting between them. The CDR3 has 13 residues. The CDR3 is CASTPTAYNEQFF. CDR3 nucleotides: TGTGCCAGCACCCCGACTGCATACAATGAGCAGTTCTTC.

The CDR3 DNA reads TGTGCCAGCAGCTTGGCTGGGACAGCCTACAATGAGCAGTTCTTC. It encodes CASSLAGTAYNEQFF. This sequence joins TRBV5-4 and TRBJ2-1, with 7 bases identical to TRBD1. The CDR3 has 15 amino acids. The V segment lost 0 bases and the J segment 2 bases; nucleotides outside the gene matches: 2. The V gene's germline CDR1 is SGHNT and CDR2 YYREEE (reference sequence).

In the case of this clone: Compared with germline, one end of the junction differs, possibly owing to a read error. The CDR3 here is CASSLVRVGGADTQYF. Written as DNA, the CDR3 is TGTGCCAGCAGTTTGGTCAGGGTGGGTGGTGCAGATACGCAGTATTTT. The chain uses TRBV5-6 and TRBJ2-3; possible D gene TRBD1, 5 bases. Germline assignment: CDR1 SGHDT and CDR2 YYEEEE. CDR3 length: 16 amino acids. Using reference TRBV5-6 and TRBJ2-3 for the parts outside the CDR3, the full variable domain is DAGVTQSPTHLIKTRGQQVTLRCSPKSGHDTVSWYQQALGQGPQFIFQYYEEEERQRGNFPDRFSGHQFPNYSSELNVNALLLGDSALYLCASSLVRVGGADTQYFGPGTRLTVL.

The rearrangement links TRBV19 to TRBJ2-5; 9 bases are a match to TRBD2. Germline values: CDR1 LNHDA, CDR2 SQIVND (reference sequence). Trimming took 5 bases from V and 5 from J; bases not matched to a gene: 12. The CDR3 spans 16 residues. Written as DNA, the CDR3 is TGTGCCAGTAGTGGTGGGACTAGCCTTGTCGTGGAGACCCAGTACTTC. Protein sequence: CASSGGTSLVVETQYF.

The V call is TRBV7-6, the J call TRBJ2-5; possibly TRBD1 for D (5 bases). V was cut by 4 bases and J by 4 bases, with 16 bases left in between. From germline, CDR1 is SGHVS and CDR2 FNYEAQ. This CDR3 region has 15 residues. The CDR3 DNA follows: TGTGCCAGCAGCTCCTCTAGGGGCGGTGGAGAGACCCAGTACTTC. Residues: CASSSSRGGGETQYF.

V and J are TRBV7-8 and TRBJ2-1; 10 nucleotides align to TRBD2. This CDR3 region has 15 residues. The germline V gene has CDR1 SGHVS and CDR2 FQNEAQ. V gave up 10 bases and J gave up 4 bases; unmatched junction bases: 10. The CDR3 coding sequence is TGTGCCACCCTACCTACTAGCGGGGTTTACAATGAGCAGTTCTTC. As protein: CATLPTSGVYNEQFF.

The gene calls are TRBV6-5 and TRBJ2-3, with D possibly called TRBD1 or TRBD2 (5 bases each). CDR1 MNHEY and CDR2 SVGAGI come from the germline V gene. V was pared by 6 bases and J by 5 bases, with 15 bases between. The CDR3 is made up of 14 amino acids. In DNA form, the CDR3 reads TGTGCCAGCAGCTGGGACGTCCGCATAGATACGCAGTATTTT. Protein: CASSWDVRIDTQYF.

The J gene is TRBJ2-3, the V gene TRBV27; D perhaps matches TRBD2 (6 bases). The V gene lost 2 bases and the J gene lost 10 bases, with 16 bases spanning the gap. Germline V gives CDR1 MNHEY, CDR2 SMNVEV (reference sequence). The CDR3 is made up of 14 amino acids. CDR3: CASSLEKVGRPQYF. In DNA form, the CDR3 reads TGTGCCAGCAGTTTAGAGAAGGTGGGGAGGCCGCAGTATTTT.

The chain has TRBV4-2 and TRBJ2-1; no clear D gene. Germline values: CDR1 LGHNA, CDR2 YNFKEQ. There are 13 residues in the CDR3. The V gene lost 1 base and the J gene lost 2 bases, with 3 bases spanning the gap. The CDR3 reads CASSQGTYNEQFF. The CDR3 bases are TGTGCCAGCAGCCAAGGGACCTACAATGAGCAGTTCTTC.

This chain joins TRBV6-1 and TRBJ2-3; tentative D call: TRBD2 (6 bases). Trimming left V 2 bases short and J 5 bases short, with 14 bases between. The CDR3 contains 15 residues. Per the germline V gene, CDR1 is MNHNS and CDR2 is SASEGT. The CDR3 is CASSEKQRGKDTQYF. The DNA for the CDR3 is TGTGCCAGCAGTGAAAAGCAACGGGGGAAAGATACGCAGTATTTT.

The CDR3 DNA follows: TGTGCCAGCAGCTGGTCTAGCGTCAATGAGCAGTTCTTC. This sequence encodes CASSWSSVNEQFF. The chain joins TRBV7-6 to TRBJ2-1, with TRBD2 as a possible D gene (6 bases). Trimming shortened V by 4 bases and J by 6 bases, and 10 bases separated the two germline ends. The germline V gene encodes CDR1 SGHVS and CDR2 FNYEAQ. CDR3 size: 13 residues.

The chain uses TRBV5-1 and TRBJ1-2; TRBD1 aligns across 7 bases. Trimming took 4 bases from V and 4 from J; bases not matched to a gene: 13. The CDR3 runs 16 residues. Germline-derived CDR1 and CDR2 are SGHRS and YFSETQ. The CDR3 protein is CASSPGTATLVYGYTF. The CDR3 DNA is TGCGCCAGCAGCCCGGGGACAGCCACTTTGGTCTATGGCTACACCTTC.

The chain employs TRBV7-3 and TRBJ1-2; 8 nucleotides match TRBD1. V dropped 0 bases and J dropped 7; count of bases not matched to a gene: 7. This CDR3 is built from 15 residues. Germline V CDR1 and CDR2: SGHTA, FQGTGA. The CDR3 DNA reads TGTGCCAGCAGCTTAACTGGGACAGGAGGGTTTGGCTACACCTTC. This gives the protein CASSLTGTGGFGYTF.

This sequence joins TRBV7-2 and TRBJ2-3; 7 nucleotides line up with TRBD2. The CDR3 extends over 13 amino acids. Per the germline V gene, CDR1 is SGHTA and CDR2 is FQGNSA. Unmatched junction bases numbered 3, after V lost 7 bases and J lost 2 bases. In nucleotides, the CDR3 is TGTGCCAGCACGGGGGGACTCACAGATACGCAGTATTTT. Its translation: CASTGGLTDTQYF.

The rearrangement uses TRBV9 and TRBJ2-2; 15 nucleotides match TRBD2. Germline lookup yields CDR1 SGDLS and CDR2 YYNGEE. J was trimmed by 7 bases and V by 0 bases; bases with no gene match: 4. The CDR3 runs 17 residues. Here the CDR3 DNA reads TGTGCCAGCAGCGTAGGGACTAGCGGGAGGGCATTCGGGGAGCTGTTTTTT. It encodes CASSVGTSGRAFGELFF. The whole variable domain, remainder taken from reference TRBV9 and TRBJ2-2, is DSGVTQTPKHLITATGQRVTLRCSPRSGDLSVYWYQQSLDQGLQFLIQYYNGEERAKGNILERFSAQQFPDLHSELNLSSLELGDSALYFCASSVGTSGRAFGELFFGEGSRLTVL.

The rearrangement links TRBV7-6 to TRBJ1-4; D might be TRBD1 (5 bases). The CDR3 has 17 residues. Germline V gene sequence: CDR1 SGHVS, CDR2 FNYEAQ. V lost 6 bases to trimming and J lost 4 bases, with 21 bases between them. The CDR3 loop is CASSQRGLWTNNEKLFF. The CDR3 nucleotides are TGTGCCAGCAGTCAAAGGGGCTTGTGGACTAATAATGAAAAACTGTTTTTT.